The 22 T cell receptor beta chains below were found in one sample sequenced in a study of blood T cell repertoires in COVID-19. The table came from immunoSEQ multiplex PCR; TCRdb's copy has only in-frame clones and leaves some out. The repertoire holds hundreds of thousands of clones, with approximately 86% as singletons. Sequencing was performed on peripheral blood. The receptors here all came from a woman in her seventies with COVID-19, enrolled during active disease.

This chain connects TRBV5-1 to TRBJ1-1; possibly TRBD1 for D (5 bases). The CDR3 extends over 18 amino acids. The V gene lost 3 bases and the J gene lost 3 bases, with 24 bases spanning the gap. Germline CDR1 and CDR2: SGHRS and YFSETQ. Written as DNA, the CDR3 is TGCGCCAGCAGCTCGTCCTGGGGCACCTTGAGGATAGACACTGAAGCTTTCTTT. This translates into CASSSSWGTLRIDTEAFF.

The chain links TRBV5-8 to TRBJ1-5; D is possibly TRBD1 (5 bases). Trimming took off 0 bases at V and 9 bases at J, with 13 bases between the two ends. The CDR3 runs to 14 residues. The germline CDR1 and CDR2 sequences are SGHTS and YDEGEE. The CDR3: CASSLAGGDGPQHF. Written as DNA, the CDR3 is TGTGCCAGCAGCTTGGCCGGAGGGGACGGGCCCCAGCATTTT.

For the CDR3, the DNA is TGTGCCAGCAGCATAAGCGGGGGGGTCTCCTACGAGCAGTACTTC. Translation: CASSISGGVSYEQYF. The rearrangement uses TRBV6-5 and TRBJ2-7; 10 bases are a match to TRBD2. Germline CDR1 and CDR2: MNHEY and SVGAGI. Losses at the gene ends were 6 bases for V and 0 bases for J; bases not matched to a gene: 5. The CDR3 runs 15 residues.

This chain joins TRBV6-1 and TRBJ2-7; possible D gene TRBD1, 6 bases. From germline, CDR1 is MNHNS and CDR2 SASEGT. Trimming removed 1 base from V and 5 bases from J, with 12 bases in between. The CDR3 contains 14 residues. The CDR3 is CASSEDRERDEQYF. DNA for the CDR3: TGTGCCAGCAGTGAAGACAGGGAGAGAGACGAGCAGTACTTC.

CDR3 bases: TGTGCCAGCAGCTTACAGGGGTGGAATTCACCCCTCCACTTT. It specifies CASSLQGWNSPLHF. The gene calls are TRBV11-2 and TRBJ1-6, with a tentative D call TRBD1 (6 bases). The CDR3 spans 14 residues. V dropped 2 bases and J dropped 7 bases, with 9 bases sitting between them. CDR1 is SGHAT, CDR2 FQNNGV, per germline.

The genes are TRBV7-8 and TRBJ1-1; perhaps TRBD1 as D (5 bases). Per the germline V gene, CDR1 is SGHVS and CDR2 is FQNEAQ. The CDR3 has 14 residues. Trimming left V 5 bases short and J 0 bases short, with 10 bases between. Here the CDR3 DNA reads TGTGCCAGCAGCAACTGGGGCCTGAACACTGAAGCTTTCTTT. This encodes CASSNWGLNTEAFF.

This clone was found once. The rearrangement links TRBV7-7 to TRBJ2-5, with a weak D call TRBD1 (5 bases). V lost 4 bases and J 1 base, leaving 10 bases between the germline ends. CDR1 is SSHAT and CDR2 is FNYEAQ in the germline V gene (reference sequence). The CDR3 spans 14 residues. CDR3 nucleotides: TGTGCCAGCAGCTCCCAGGGTCTCCAAGAGACCCAGTACTTC. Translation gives CASSSQGLQETQYF.

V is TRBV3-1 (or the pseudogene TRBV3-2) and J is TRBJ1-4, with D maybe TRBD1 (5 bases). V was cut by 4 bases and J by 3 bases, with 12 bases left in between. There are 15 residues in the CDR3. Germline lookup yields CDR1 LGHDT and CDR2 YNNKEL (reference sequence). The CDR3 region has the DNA TGTGCCAGCAGCCTCATCCAGGGTGCTAATGAAAAACTGTTTTTT. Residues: CASSLIQGANEKLFF.

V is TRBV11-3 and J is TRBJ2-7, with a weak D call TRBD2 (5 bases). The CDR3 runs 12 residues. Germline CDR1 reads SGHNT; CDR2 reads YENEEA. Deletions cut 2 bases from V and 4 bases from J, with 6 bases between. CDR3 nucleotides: TGTGCCAGCAGCTTAAGGAGGTACGAGCAGTACTTC. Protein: CASSLRRYEQYF.

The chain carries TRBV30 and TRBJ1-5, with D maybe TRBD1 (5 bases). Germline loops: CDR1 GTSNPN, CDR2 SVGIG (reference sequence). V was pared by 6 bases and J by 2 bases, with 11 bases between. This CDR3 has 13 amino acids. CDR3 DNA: TGTGCCTGTAACGGAGGGGGCAATCAGCCCCAGCATTTT. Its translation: CACNGGGNQPQHF.

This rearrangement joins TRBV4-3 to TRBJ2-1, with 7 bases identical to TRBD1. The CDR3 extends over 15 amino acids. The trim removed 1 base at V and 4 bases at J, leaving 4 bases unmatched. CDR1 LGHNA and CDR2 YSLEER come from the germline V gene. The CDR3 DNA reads TGCGCCAGCAGCCAAGGTACAGGGGATTACAATGAGCAGTTCTTC. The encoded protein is CASSQGTGDYNEQFF.

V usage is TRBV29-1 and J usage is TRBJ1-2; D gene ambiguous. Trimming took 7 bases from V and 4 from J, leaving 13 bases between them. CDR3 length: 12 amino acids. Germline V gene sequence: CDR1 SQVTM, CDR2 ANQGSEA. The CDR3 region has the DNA TGCAGCGGAGAATCGTCGCTCTATGGCTACACCTTC. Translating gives CSGESSLYGYTF. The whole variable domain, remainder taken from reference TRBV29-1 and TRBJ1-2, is SAVISQKPSRDICQRGTSLTIQCQVDSQVTMMFWYRQQPGQSLTLIATANQGSEATYESGFVIDKFPISRPNLTFSTLTVSNMSPEDSSIYLCSGESSLYGYTFGSGTRLTVV.

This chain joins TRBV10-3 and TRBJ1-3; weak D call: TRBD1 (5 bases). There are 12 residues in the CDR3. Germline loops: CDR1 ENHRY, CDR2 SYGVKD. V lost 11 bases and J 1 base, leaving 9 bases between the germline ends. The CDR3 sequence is CAVKGSGNTIYF. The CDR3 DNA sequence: TGTGCCGTCAAGGGGTCTGGAAACACCATATATTTT.

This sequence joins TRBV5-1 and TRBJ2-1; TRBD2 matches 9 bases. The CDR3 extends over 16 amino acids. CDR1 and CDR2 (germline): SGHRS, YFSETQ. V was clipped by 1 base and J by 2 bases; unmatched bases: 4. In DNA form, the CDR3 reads TGCGCCAGCAGCTTGCCAGCGGGGGGTGCCTACAATGAGCAGTTCTTC. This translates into CASSLPAGGAYNEQFF.

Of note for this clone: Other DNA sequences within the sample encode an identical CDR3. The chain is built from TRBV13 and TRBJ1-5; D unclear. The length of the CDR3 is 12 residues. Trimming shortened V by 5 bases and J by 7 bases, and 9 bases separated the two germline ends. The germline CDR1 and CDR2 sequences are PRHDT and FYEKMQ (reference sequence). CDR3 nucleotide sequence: TGTGCCAGCAGCCGGGGTAACCAGCCCCAGCATTTT. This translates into CASSRGNQPQHF.

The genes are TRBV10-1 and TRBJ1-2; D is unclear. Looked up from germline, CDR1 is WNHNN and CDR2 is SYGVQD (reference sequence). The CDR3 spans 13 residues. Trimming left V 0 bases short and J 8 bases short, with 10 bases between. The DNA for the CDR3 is TGCGCCAGCAGTGAGTCGGGATCGGGGGGCTACACCTTC. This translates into CASSESGSGGYTF.

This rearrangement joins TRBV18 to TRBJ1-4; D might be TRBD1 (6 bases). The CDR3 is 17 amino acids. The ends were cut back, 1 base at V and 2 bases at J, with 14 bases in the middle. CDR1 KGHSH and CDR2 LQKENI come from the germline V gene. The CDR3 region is CASSPLAGGPTNEKLFF. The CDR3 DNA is TGTGCCAGCTCACCACTGGCGGGGGGCCCCACTAATGAAAAACTGTTTTTT.

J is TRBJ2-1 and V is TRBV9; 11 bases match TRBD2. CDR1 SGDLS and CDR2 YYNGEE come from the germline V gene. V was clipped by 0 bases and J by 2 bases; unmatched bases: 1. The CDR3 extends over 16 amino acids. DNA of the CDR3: TGTGCCAGCAGCGTAGTAGCGGGGGGGCCCTACAATGAGCAGTTCTTC. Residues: CASSVVAGGPYNEQFF.

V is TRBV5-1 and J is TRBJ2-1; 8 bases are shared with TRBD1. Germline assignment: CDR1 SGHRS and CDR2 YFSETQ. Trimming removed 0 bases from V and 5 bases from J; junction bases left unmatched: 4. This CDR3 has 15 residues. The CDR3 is CASSLGGTGNNEQFF. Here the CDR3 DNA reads TGCGCCAGCAGCTTGGGAGGGACAGGCAACAATGAGCAGTTCTTC.

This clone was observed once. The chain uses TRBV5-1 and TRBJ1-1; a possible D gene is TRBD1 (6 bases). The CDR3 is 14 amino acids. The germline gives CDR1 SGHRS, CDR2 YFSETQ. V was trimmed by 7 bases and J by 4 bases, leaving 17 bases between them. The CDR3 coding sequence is TGCGCCAGCGGTAACAGGGCCGGTGGCACTGAAGCTTTCTTT. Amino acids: CASGNRAGGTEAFF.

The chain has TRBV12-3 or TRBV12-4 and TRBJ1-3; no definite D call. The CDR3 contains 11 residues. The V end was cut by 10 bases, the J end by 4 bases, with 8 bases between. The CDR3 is CATSGGNTIYF. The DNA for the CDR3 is TGTGCCACCTCGGGGGGAAACACCATATATTTT.

The DNA for the CDR3 is TGTGCCAGCAGCATAGACAGGGGGCAGAACTATGGCTACACCTTC. Its translation is CASSIDRGQNYGYTF. The J gene is TRBJ1-2, the V gene TRBV7-2, with 10 bases that match TRBD1. Germline lookup yields CDR1 SGHTA and CDR2 FQGNSA. This CDR3 contains 15 residues. V lost 5 bases, J lost 2 bases, and 5 bases stayed unmatched.